This entry describes one T cell receptor (beta chain). It was by quantitative 5'-RACE with molecular barcodes that TCR beta libraries were made. From the 5' RACE reads, TCRdb called clonotypes with MiXCR, one entry per CDR3 protein. The sample consists of about 320,000 distinct CDR3 sequences, roughly 11% of them appearing once. This sample was included in a study of CD8 T cells in ankylosing spondylitis. The length of the CDR3 is 14 residues. The V end was cut by 5 bases, the J end by 2 bases, with 13 bases between. Germline assignment: CDR1 SGHRS and CDR2 YFSETQ. The sequenced sample consisted of blood, either unsorted or a sorted T cell fraction (not recorded which). V usage is TRBV5-1 and J usage is TRBJ1-1; D remains ambiguous. This receptor was identified in a female donor with ankylosing spondylitis or in good health (not recorded which). The CDR3 region is CASSPSTVNTEAFF. The CDR3 DNA reads as TGCGCCAGCAGTCCGAGTACAGTTAACACTGAAGCTTTCTTT.